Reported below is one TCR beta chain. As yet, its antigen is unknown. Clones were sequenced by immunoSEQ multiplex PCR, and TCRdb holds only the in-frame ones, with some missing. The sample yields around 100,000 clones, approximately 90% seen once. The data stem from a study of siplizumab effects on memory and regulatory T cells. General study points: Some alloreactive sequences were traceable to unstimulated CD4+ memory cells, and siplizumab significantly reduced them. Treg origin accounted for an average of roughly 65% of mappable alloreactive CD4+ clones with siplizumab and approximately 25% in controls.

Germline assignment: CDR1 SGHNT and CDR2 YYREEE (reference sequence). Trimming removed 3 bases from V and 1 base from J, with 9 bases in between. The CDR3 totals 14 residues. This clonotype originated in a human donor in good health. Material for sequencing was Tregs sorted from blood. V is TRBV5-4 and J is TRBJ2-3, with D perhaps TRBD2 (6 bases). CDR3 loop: CASSSGLGTDTQYF. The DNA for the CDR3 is TGTGCCAGCAGCTCGGGACTTGGCACAGATACGCAGTATTTT.